One T cell receptor (beta chain) is described in this entry. The target antigen is unknown. One end of the junction is discordant with germline, which a read error may explain. These data come from a study of T cell responses to AZD1222 COVID-19 vaccine. Broader study findings: Vaccination with two AZD1222 doses was followed by a rise in Spike-specific TCR breadth and depth.

This CDR3 is built from 15 residues. Germline V gene data show CDR1 as KGHSH and CDR2 as LQKENI. Here immunoSEQ multiplex PCR was the method, and the copy in TCRdb shows in-frame clones only, minus some. The sample holds about 160,000 clones, 94% seen once. The V gene is TRBV18, the J gene TRBJ1-1, with TRBD1 identical over 9 bases. The sample here was peripheral blood, taken 28 days after the second AZD1222 dose. This clonotype was obtained from an adult who received the AZD1222 COVID-19 vaccine. The CDR3 loop reads CASSPQGAENTEAFF. The CDR3 nucleotides are TGTGCCAGCTCCCCACAGGGGGCGGAGAACACTGAAGCTTTCTTT.